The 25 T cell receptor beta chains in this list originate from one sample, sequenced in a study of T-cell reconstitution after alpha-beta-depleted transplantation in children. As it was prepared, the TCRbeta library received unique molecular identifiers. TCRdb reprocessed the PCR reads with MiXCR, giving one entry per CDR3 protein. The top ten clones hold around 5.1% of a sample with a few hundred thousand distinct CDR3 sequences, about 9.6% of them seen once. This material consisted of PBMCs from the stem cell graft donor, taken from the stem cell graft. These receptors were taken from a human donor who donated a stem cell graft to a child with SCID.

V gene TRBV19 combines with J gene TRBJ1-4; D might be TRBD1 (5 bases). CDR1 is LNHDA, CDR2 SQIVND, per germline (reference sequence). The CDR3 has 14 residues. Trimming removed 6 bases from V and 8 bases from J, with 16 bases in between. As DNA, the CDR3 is TGTGCCAGTAGAATAACAGGAGGAGGAGAAAAACTGTTTTTT. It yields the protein CASRITGGGEKLFF.

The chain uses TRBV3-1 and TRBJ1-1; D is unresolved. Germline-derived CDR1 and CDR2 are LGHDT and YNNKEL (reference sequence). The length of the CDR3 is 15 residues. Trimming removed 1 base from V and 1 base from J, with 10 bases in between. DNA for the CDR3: TGTGCCAGCAGCCAAGGTGAGGTGAGGAACACTGAAGCTTTCTTT. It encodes CASSQGEVRNTEAFF.

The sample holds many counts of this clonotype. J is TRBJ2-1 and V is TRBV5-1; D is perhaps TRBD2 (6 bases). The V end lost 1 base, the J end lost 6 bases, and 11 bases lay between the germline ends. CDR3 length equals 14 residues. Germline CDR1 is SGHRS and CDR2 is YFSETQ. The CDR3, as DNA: TGCGCCAGCAGCTTGCTACTAGCCGGCAATGAGCAGTTCTTC. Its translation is CASSLLLAGNEQFF.

The CDR3 reads CASSTPDRGMGRQYF. CDR3 DNA: TGTGCCAGCTCAACCCCGGACAGGGGGATGGGTAGGCAGTACTTC. This chain uses TRBV6-1 with TRBJ2-7; TRBD1 matches at 10 bases. The CDR3 spans 15 residues. With V trimmed by 8 bases and J by 9 bases, 16 bases remained unmatched. CDR1 and CDR2 from the germline V gene are MNHNS and SASEGT.

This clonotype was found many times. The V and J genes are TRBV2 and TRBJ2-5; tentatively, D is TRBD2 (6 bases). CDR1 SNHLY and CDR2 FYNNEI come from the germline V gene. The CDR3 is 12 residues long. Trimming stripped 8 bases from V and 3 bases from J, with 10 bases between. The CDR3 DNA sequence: TGTGCCAGCGGGAGGATTAAAGAGACCCAGTACTTC. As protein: CASGRIKETQYF.

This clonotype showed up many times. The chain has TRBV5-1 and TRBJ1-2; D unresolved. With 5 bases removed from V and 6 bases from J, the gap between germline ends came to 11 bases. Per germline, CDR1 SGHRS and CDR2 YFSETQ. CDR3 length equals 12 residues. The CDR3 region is CASREVSDGYTF. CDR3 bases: TGCGCCAGCAGAGAGGTCAGCGATGGCTACACCTTC.

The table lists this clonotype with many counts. The CDR3 nucleotides read TGTGCCAGCAGACTCATAGCGGGGGGAGCAGATACGCAGTATTTT. Translation: CASRLIAGGADTQYF. The rearrangement links TRBV6-1 to TRBJ2-3; the match to TRBD2 covers 10 bases. V trimming: 6 bases; J trimming: 4 bases; junction bases outside the gene matches: 7. The CDR3 sequence is 15 residues long. CDR1 is MNHNS and CDR2 is SASEGT in the germline V gene.

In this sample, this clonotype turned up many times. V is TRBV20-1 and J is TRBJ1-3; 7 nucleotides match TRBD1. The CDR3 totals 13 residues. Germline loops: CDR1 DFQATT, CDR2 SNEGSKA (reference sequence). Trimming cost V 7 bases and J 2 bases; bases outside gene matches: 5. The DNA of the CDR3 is TGCAGTGTACCCGACAGGGCTGGAAACACCATATATTTT. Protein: CSVPDRAGNTIYF.

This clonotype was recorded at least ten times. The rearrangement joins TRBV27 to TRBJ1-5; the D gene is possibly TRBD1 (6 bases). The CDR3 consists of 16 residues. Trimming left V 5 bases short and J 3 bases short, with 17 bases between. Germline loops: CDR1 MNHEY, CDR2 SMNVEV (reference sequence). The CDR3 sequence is CASSPHPDRNNQPQHF. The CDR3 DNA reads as TGTGCCAGCAGTCCTCACCCGGACAGAAACAATCAGCCCCAGCATTTT.

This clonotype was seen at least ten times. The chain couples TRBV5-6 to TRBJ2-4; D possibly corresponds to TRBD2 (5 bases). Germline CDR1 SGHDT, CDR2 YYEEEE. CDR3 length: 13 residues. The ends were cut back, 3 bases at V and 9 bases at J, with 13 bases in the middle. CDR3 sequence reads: CASSYYSGSIQYF. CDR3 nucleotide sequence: TGTGCCAGCAGCTACTACAGCGGTAGCATTCAGTACTTC.

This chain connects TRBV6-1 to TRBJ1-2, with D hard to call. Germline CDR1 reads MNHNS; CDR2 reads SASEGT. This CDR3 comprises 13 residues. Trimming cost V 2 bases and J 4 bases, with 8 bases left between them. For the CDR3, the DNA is TGTGCCAGCAGTGAAAAGGGCGGCTATGGCTACACCTTC. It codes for CASSEKGGYGYTF.

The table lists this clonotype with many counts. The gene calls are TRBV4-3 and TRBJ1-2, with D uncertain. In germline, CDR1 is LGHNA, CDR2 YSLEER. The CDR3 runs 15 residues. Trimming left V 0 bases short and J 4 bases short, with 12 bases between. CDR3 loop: CASSQDFEGVYGYTF. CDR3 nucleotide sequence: TGCGCCAGCAGCCAAGATTTCGAGGGTGTCTATGGCTACACCTTC.

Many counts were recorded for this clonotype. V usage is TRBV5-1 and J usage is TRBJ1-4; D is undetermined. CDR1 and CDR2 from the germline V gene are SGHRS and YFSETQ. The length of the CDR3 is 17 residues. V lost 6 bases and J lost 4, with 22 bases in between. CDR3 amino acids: CASTTRPVRGFNEKLFF. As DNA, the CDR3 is TGCGCCAGCACGACCCGACCGGTGCGGGGTTTTAATGAAAAACTGTTTTTT.

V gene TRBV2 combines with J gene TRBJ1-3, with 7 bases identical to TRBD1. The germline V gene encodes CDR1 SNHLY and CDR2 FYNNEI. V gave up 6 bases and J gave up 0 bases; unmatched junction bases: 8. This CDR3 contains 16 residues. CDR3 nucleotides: TGTGCCAGCAGCCTGGGACAGAGCGACTCTGGAAACACCATATATTTT. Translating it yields CASSLGQSDSGNTIYF. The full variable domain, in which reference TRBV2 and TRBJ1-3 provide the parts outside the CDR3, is EPEVTQTPSHQVTQMGQEVILRCVPISNHLYFYWYRQILGQKVEFLVSFYNNEISEKSEIFDDQFSVERPDGSNFTLKIRSTKLEDSAMYFCASSLGQSDSGNTIYFGEGSWLTVV.

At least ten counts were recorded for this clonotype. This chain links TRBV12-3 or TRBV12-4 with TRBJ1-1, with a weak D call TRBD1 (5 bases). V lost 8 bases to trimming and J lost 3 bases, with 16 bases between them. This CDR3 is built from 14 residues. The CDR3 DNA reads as TGTGCCAGCGGATCCGGGGGTAAGGACACTGAAGCTTTCTTT. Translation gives CASGSGGKDTEAFF.

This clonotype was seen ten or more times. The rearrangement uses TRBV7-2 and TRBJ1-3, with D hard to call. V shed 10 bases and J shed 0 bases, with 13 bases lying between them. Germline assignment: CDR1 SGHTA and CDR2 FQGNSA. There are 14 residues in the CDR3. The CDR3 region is CATSLAGSGNTIYF. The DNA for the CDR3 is TGTGCCACCTCTCTAGCGGGCTCTGGAAACACCATATATTTT.

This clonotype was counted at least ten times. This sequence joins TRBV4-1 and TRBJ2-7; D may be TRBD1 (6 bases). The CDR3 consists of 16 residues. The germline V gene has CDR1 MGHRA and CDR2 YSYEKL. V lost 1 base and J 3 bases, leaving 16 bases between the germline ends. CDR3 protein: CASSQVQGLRFYEQYF. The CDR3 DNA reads TGCGCCAGCAGCCAAGTCCAGGGGCTTAGATTCTACGAGCAGTACTTC.

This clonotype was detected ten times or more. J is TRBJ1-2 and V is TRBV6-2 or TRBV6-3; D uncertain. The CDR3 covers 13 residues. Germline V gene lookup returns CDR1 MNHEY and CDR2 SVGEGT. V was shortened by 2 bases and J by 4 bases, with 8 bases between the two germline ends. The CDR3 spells CASSYLEFYGYTF. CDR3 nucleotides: TGTGCCAGCAGTTACCTCGAGTTCTATGGCTACACCTTC.

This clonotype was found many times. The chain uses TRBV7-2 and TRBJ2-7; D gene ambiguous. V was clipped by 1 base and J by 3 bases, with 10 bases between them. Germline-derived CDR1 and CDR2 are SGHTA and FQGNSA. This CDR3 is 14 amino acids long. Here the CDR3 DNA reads TGTGCCAGCAGCTTAGATGGGTGGGGCTACGAGCAGTACTTC. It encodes CASSLDGWGYEQYF.

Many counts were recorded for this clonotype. CDR3 nucleotides: TGTGCCAGCAGTTTATCGGGGTCCGGAAACACCATATATTTT. Residues: CASSLSGSGNTIYF. The chain employs TRBV12-3 or TRBV12-4 and TRBJ1-3; D uncertain. The ends were cut back, 2 bases at V and 4 bases at J, with 9 bases in the middle. This CDR3 comprises 14 residues.

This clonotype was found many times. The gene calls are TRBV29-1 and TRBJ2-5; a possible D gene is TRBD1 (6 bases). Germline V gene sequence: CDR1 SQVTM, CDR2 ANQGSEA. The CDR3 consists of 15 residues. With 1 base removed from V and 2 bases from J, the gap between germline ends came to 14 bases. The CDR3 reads CSVEGADSYQETQYF. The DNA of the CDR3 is TGCAGCGTTGAAGGGGCGGACAGTTATCAAGAGACCCAGTACTTC.

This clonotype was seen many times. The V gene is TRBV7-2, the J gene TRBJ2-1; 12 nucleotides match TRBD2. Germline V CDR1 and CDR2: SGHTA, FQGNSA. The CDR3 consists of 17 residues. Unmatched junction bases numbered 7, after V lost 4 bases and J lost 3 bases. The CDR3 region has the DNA TGTGCCAGCAGCTCCAGACTAGCGGGGGACCGCTACAATGAGCAGTTCTTC. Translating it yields CASSSRLAGDRYNEQFF.

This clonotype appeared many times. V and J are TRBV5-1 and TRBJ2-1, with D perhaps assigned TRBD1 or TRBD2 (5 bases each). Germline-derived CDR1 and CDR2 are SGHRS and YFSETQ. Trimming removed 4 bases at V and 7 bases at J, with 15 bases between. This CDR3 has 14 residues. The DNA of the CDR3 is TGCGCCAGCAGCACCGGGGACCCGCAGAATGAGCAGTTCTTC. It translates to CASSTGDPQNEQFF.

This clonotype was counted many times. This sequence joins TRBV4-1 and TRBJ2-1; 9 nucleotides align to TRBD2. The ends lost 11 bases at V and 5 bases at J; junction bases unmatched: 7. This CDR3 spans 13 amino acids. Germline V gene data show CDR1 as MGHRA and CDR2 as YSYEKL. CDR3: CAASGVSHNEQFF. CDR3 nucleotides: TGCGCCGCTAGCGGGGTTTCCCACAATGAGCAGTTCTTC.

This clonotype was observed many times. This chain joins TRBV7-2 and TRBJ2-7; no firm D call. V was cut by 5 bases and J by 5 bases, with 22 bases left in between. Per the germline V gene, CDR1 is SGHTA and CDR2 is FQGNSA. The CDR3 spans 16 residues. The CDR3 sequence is CASSRQTYDVANEQYF. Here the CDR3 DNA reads TGTGCCAGCAGCCGCCAAACTTACGACGTGGCTAACGAGCAGTACTTC.